This T cell receptor beta chain stems from a study of tumor-infiltrating lymphocytes in primary liver carcinoma (dated by TCRdb to 2015 to 2018). General notes on the study: Hepatocellular carcinoma (four) or combined HCC and intrahepatic cholangiocarcinoma (one) was present in the five patients, who were three men and two women aged 30 to 69 years. The tumors of the five patients were staged as T1-T3 N0M0, with maximum diameters ranging from roughly 4 to 11 cm. Roughly 3.65 to 8 million productive TCRbeta reads were obtained per sample, and no significant difference in read depth was found between tissue types. For each liver tumor, the study sampled five regions along with adjacent normal tissue and blood, and applied TCRbeta repertoire sequencing, expression microarrays and whole-exome sequencing. A total of approximately 35 specimens from 5 patients, comprising around 25 tumor regions, 5 adjacent noncancerous liver tissues and 5 peripheral blood samples, were covered by TCRbeta repertoire sequencing. Technical replicate repertoires showed high reproducibility, with mean shared-clone rates approximately 0.89 and correlation coefficients above 0.95. The study at large found these results: Only a few patients were included in the study, and the authors note that the findings should be validated in a larger study. Bulk unsorted samples precluded comparing CD4+ and CD8+ T cell repertoires. Repertoire overlap was higher between tumor regions (mean about 36%) than tumor-adjacent (approximately 17%) or tumor-blood (about 15%) pairs, consistent with antigen-driven expansion. A significantly larger repertoire fraction was made up by the top 250 clones in tumors than in blood (p = 0.039). Only the TCR beta chain was sequenced, so true repertoire diversity is likely underestimated because unpaired alpha chains were not captured.

For this clonotype: Its recognized antigen is unknown. Qualities for individual bases were not recorded, and no much larger clone is one base off.

Without any cell sorting, total RNA and DNA were extracted together from around 18-30 mg of bulk tissue using the AllPrep DNA/RNA mini kit. Between late 2015 and early 2016, roughly five patients in China with histopathologically diagnosed primary liver carcinoma had surgical resection. Patients had chronic HBV infection and were treatment-naive at sampling. Pieces of fresh tumor and adjacent tissue were cut in half, with one half kept in RNAlater at -80 degrees C and the other half sent for histology. A constant-region primer and ProtoScript II reverse transcriptase were used to reverse-transcribe TCRbeta-specific cDNA from approximately 450 ng total RNA. TCRbeta libraries were built with three nested multiplex PCR rounds, a slightly modified ARM-PCR procedure. Sample barcodes and Illumina adapters were added in a final 25-cycle PCR using Deep VentR polymerase. Before sequencing, amplicons of 200-500 bp were gel-purified using a QIAquick gel extraction kit. An Illumina HiSeq 2500 was used to sequence the TCRbeta amplicons, generating 250-bp paired-end reads. Concerning the study's data processing: Quality trimming of reads was performed with Trimmomatic v0.33, and paired reads were merged with FLASH v1.2.11 so that full CDR3 sequences could be recovered. V, D and J germline segments were assigned to the rearranged TCRbeta sequences by MiGEC v1.2.1b. Clonotype statistics and Shannon-Wiener diversity indices were computed with VDJtools v1.0.0. Except for diversity analysis, only each sample's 250 most abundant clonotypes were used in subsequent analyses to reduce sampling bias. TCRdb reanalyzed the raw reads on its own, using fastp at Q25 for trimming and MiXCR for clone calling, and kept in-frame beta chains. Entries that share a CDR3 protein sequence are merged under the most common genes and DNA. The authors' filters were not applied to this entry. The sample has around 99,000 distinct CDR3 sequences on record, approximately 68% of them singletons. The ten largest make up more than 25% of the sample.

The receptor comes from a man aged 35-49 years with primary liver carcinoma and hepatitis B virus infection. The sample taken for sequencing was tumor-adjacent normal liver tissue.

CDR3 sequence: CATSDSYPPGAEAFF. The DNA sequence is given as TGTGCCACCAGTGATTCATACCCCCCAGGGGCTGAAGCTTTCTTT. Recombination linked TRBV24-1 to TRBJ1-1; a tentative D call is TRBD1 (6 bases match). The CDR3, cysteine through phenylalanine, is 15 amino acids long. CDR3 DNA only is kept here, 45 bases in frame from base 1. CDR1 and CDR2 were assigned from the germline V gene as KGHDR and SFDVKD. V sheds 2 bases and J sheds 6 bases, leaving 15 bases between their ends.